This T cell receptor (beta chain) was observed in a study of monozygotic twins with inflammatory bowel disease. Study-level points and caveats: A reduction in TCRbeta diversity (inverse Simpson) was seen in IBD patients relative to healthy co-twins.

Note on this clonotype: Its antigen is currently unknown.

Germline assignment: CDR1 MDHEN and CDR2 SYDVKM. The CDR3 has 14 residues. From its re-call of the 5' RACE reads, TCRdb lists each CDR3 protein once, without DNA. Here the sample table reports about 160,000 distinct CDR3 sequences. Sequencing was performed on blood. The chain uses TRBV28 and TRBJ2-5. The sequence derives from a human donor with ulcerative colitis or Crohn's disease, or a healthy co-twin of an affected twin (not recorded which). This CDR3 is CASSLSRLEETQYF.